A selection of T cell receptor beta chains follows, all from one sample in a study of control samples from healthy donors and cancer patients. The assay was immunoSEQ multiplex PCR, and TCRdb's table has in-frame clones only and misses some. Among around 180,000 clones listed, 75% to 95% were seen once. Sequencing input: blood. The receptors were gathered from a middle-aged woman in good health. CDR3s include the opening cysteine and the closing phenylalanine or tryptophan. Each record gives: clone size, D gene, J gene, V gene, CDR3 protein, CDR3 DNA. A D gene is named only where the DNA matches it firmly. A row's size may be missing; if present it is once, few, many or a size class.

abundance: few; d_gene: NA; j_gene: TRBJ1-6; v_gene: TRBV3-1/TRBV3-2; CDR3aa: CASSQGQGRNSPLHF; CDR3nt: TGTGCCAGCAGCCAAGGCCAGGGAAGAAATTCACCCCTCCACTTT
abundance: NA; d_gene: NA; j_gene: TRBJ2-2; v_gene: TRBV15; CDR3aa: CATSRNTGSGELFF; CDR3nt: TGTGCCACCAGCAGAAACACAGGGTCCGGGGAGCTGTTTTTT
abundance: NA; d_gene: NA; j_gene: TRBJ1-1; v_gene: TRBV7-9; CDR3aa: CASSLAMVGNTEAFF; CDR3nt: TGTGCCAGCAGCTTAGCGATGGTGGGGAACACTGAAGCTTTCTTT
abundance: NA; d_gene: TRBD1; j_gene: TRBJ1-5; v_gene: TRBV7-9; CDR3aa: CASSLGTGVYQPQHF; CDR3nt: TGTGCCAGCAGCTTAGGGACAGGGGTGTATCAGCCCCAGCATTTT
abundance: NA; d_gene: TRBD1; j_gene: TRBJ1-2; v_gene: TRBV2; CDR3aa: CASSAGQGGGYTF; CDR3nt: TGTGCCAGCAGTGCCGGACAGGGAGGTGGCTACACCTTC
abundance: NA; d_gene: NA; j_gene: TRBJ1-5; v_gene: TRBV10-3; CDR3aa: CAISESELGQPQHF; CDR3nt: TGTGCCATCAGTGAGTCCGAACTTGGGCAGCCCCAGCATTTT
abundance: NA; d_gene: TRBD1; j_gene: TRBJ2-1; v_gene: TRBV9; CDR3aa: CASSVGTGDGQFF; CDR3nt: TGTGCCAGCAGCGTAGGGACAGGGGATGGGCAGTTCTTC
abundance: NA; d_gene: NA; j_gene: TRBJ1-1; v_gene: TRBV11-1; CDR3aa: CASSQQGHTEAFF; CDR3nt: TGTGCCAGCAGCCAACAGGGACACACTGAAGCTTTCTTT
abundance: NA; d_gene: NA; j_gene: TRBJ2-1; v_gene: TRBV19; CDR3aa: CASSIAVSKEQFF; CDR3nt: TGTGCCAGTAGTATTGCCGTGTCGAAAGAGCAGTTCTTC
abundance: NA; d_gene: NA; j_gene: TRBJ1-5; v_gene: TRBV7-7; CDR3aa: CASSFCQDRQPQHF; CDR3nt: TGTGCCAGCAGCTTCTGTCAGGATCGCCAGCCCCAGCATTTT